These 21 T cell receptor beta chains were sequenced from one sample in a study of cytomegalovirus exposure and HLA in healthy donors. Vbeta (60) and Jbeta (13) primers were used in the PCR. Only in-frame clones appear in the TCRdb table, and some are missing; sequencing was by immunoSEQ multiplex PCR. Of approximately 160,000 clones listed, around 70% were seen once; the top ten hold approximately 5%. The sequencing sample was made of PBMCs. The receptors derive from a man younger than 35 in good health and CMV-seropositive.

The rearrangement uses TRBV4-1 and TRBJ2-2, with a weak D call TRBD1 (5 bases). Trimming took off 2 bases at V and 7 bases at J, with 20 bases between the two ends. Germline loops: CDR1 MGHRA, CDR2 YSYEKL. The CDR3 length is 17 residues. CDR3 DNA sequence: TGCGCCAGCAGCCAATTGGGGCGTCTAGGTGGTAGCGGGGAGCTGTTTTTT. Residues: CASSQLGRLGGSGELFF.

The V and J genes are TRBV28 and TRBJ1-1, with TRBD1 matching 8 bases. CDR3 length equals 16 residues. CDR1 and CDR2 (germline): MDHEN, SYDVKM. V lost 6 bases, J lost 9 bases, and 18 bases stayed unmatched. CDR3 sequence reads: CASSLLLGTGYDQAFF. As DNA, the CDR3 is TGTGCCAGCAGCTTACTACTCGGGACAGGTTATGATCAAGCTTTCTTT. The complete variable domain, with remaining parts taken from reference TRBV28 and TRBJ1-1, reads DVKVTQSSRYLVKRTGEKVFLECVQDMDHENMFWYRQDPGLGLRLIYFSYDVKMKEKGDIPEGYSVSREKKERFSLILESASTNQTSMYLCASSLLLGTGYDQAFFGQGTRLTVV.

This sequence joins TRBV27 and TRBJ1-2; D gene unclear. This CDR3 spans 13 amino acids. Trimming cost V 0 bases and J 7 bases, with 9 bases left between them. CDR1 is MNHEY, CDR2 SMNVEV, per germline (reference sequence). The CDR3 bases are TGTGCCAGCAGTTTATCCCCCGTTTCTGGCTACACCTTC. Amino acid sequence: CASSLSPVSGYTF.

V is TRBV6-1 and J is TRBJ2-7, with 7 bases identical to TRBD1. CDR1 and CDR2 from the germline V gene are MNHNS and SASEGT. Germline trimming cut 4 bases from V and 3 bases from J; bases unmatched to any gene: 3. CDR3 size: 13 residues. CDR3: CASSVAGGYEQYV. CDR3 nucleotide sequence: TGTGCCAGCAGTGTTGCAGGGGGCTACGAGCAGTACGTC.

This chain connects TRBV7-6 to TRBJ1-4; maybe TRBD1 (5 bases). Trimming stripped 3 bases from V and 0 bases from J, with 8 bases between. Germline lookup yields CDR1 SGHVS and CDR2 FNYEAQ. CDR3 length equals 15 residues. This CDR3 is CASSFGGTTNEKLFF. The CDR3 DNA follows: TGTGCCAGCAGCTTCGGGGGTACAACTAATGAAAAACTGTTTTTT.

The CDR3 coding sequence is TGTGCCAGTAGTTCGACAGGGGTGGATGGCTACACCTTC. Amino acids: CASSSTGVDGYTF. V is TRBV19 and J is TRBJ1-2; TRBD1 matches at 8 bases. Germline CDR1 reads LNHDA; CDR2 reads SQIVND (reference sequence). J lost 6 bases, V lost 5 bases, and 5 bases had no gene match. The CDR3 extends over 13 amino acids.

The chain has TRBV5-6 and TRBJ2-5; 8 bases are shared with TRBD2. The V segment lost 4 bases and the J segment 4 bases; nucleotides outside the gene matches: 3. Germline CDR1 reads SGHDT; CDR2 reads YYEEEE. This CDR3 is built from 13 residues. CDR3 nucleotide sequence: TGTGCCAGCAGCGCTCTAGCGGGAGAGACCCAGTACTTC. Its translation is CASSALAGETQYF.

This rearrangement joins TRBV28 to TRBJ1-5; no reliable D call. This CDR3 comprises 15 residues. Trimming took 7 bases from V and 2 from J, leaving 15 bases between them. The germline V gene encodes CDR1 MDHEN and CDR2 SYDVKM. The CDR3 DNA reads TGTGCCAGCACCCCAGGCACACAAGGCAATCAGCCCCAGCATTTT. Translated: CASTPGTQGNQPQHF.

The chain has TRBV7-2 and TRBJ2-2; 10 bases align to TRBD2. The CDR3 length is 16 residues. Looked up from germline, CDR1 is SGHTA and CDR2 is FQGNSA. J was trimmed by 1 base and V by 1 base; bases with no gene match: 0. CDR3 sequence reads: CASSLVAGGNTGELFF. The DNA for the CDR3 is TGTGCCAGCAGCTTAGTAGCGGGAGGGAACACCGGGGAGCTGTTTTTT.

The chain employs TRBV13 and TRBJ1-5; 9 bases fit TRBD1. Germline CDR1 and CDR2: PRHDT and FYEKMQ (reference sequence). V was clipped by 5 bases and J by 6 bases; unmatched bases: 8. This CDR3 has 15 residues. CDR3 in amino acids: CASSTRGQGRQPQHF. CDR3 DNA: TGTGCCAGCAGCACAAGGGGACAGGGTCGTCAGCCCCAGCATTTT.

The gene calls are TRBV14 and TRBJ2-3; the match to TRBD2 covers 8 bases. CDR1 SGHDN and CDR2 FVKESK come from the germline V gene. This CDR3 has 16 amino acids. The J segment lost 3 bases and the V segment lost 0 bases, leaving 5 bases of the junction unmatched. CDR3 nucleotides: TGTGCCAGCAGCCAAGATCTCAGCGGGGGTACAGATACGCAGTATTTT. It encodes CASSQDLSGGTDTQYF.

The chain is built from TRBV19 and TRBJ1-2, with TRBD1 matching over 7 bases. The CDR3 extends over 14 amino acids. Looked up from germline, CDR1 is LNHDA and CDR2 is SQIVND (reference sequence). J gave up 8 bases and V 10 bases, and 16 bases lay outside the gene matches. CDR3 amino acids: CATRPSDRVDGYTF. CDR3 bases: TGTGCCACTAGGCCATCCGACAGGGTGGACGGCTACACCTTC.

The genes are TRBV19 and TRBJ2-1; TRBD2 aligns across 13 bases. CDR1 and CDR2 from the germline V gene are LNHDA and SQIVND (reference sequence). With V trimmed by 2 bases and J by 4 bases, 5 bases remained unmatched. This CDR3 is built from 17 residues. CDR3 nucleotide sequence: TGTGCCAGTAGTATAAACCAGGGACTAGCGGGATACAATGAGCAGTTCTTC. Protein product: CASSINQGLAGYNEQFF.

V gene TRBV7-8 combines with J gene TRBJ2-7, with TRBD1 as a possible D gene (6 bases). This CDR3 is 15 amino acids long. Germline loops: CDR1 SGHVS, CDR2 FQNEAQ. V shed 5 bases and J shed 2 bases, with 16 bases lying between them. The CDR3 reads CASSEAGVEAYEQYV. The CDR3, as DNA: TGTGCCAGCAGCGAGGCAGGGGTGGAGGCCTACGAGCAGTACGTC.

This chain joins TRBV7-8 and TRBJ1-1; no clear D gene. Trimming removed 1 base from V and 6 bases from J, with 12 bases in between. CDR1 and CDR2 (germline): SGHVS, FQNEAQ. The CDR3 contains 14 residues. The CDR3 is CASSLVVEGPEAFF. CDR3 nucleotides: TGTGCCAGCAGCTTAGTAGTCGAGGGTCCTGAAGCTTTCTTT.

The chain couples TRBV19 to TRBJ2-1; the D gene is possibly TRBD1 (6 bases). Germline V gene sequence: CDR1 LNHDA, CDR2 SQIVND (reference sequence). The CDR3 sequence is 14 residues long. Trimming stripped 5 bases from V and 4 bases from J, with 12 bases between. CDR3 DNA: TGTGCCAGTAGTGGCACAGGGAGTTACAATGAGCAGTTCTTC. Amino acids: CASSGTGSYNEQFF.

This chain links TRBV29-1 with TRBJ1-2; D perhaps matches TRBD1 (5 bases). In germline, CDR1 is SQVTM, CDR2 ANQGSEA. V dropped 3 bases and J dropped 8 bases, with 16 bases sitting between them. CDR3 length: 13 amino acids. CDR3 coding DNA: TGCAGCGTTGACTTGGTCGGGGGGAACGGCTACACCTTC. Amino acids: CSVDLVGGNGYTF.

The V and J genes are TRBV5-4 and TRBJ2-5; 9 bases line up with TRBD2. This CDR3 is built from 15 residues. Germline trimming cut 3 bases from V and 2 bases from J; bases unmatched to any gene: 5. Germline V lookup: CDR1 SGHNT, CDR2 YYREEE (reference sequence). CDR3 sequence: CASSSTSGPQETQYF. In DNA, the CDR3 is TGTGCCAGCAGCTCGACTAGCGGCCCTCAAGAGACCCAGTACTTC.

The CDR3 reads CSVEEDRGRVAGYPRGYNEQFF. The CDR3 nucleotides are TGCAGCGTTGAAGAAGACAGGGGGAGGGTAGCGGGATACCCTAGGGGTTACAATGAGCAGTTCTTC. This chain joins TRBV29-1 and TRBJ2-1; possible D gene TRBD1, 9 bases. The V gene's germline CDR1 is SQVTM and CDR2 ANQGSEA. V lost 0 bases and J 4 bases, leaving 34 bases between the germline ends. The CDR3 is made up of 22 amino acids.

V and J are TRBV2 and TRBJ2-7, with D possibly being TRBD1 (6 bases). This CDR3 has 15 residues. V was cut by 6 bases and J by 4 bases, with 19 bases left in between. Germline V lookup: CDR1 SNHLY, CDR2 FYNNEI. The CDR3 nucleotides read TGTGCCAGCAGACGTATGGCAGGGGAGTTTTACGAGCAGTACGTC. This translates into CASRRMAGEFYEQYV.

The CDR3 loop is CATSKTGFSAWVSGELFF. The CDR3 coding sequence is TGTGCCACCAGCAAAACAGGGTTTTCCGCTTGGGTCTCCGGGGAGCTGTTTTTT. The rearrangement joins TRBV15 to TRBJ2-2; a weak D match, TRBD1 (6 bases). The CDR3 totals 18 residues. Germline assignment: CDR1 LNHNV and CDR2 YYDKDF (reference sequence). With 4 bases removed from V and 6 bases from J, the gap between germline ends came to 24 bases.